The T cell receptor (beta chain) described here comes from a study of blood T cell repertoires in COVID-19. J was trimmed by 6 bases and V by 11 bases; bases with no gene match: 11. This CDR3 is 13 amino acids long. From germline, CDR1 is SNHLY and CDR2 FYNNEI. Clones were sequenced by immunoSEQ multiplex PCR, and TCRdb holds only the in-frame ones, with some missing. Found here are about 62,000 clones, about nine tenths of them singletons; the top ten hold 5% to 6%. The receptor comes from a human donor in a cohort sampled during active COVID-19. The chain uses TRBV2 and TRBJ2-3; TRBD1 agrees at 7 bases. Input material: peripheral blood. This CDR3 reads CAWTGLGRDTQYF. The CDR3 nucleotides read TGTGCCTGGACAGGTTTGGGAAGGGATACGCAGTATTTT.